The 20 T cell receptor beta chains below all came from one sample that was sequenced in a study of cytomegalovirus exposure and HLA in healthy donors. Use of 60 Vbeta and 13 Jbeta primers characterized the PCR. The assay was immunoSEQ multiplex PCR, and TCRdb's table has in-frame clones only and misses some. The table records approximately 80,000 clones, roughly 78% of them present only once. Sequencing input: PBMCs. All receptors come from a male donor in good health and CMV-seropositive.

The CDR3 region has the DNA TGTGCCAGCAGCCTCCGGGACACTGCCTACAATGAGCAGTTCTTC. It specifies CASSLRDTAYNEQFF. V and J are TRBV7-3 and TRBJ2-1; weak D call: TRBD1 (6 bases). With 5 bases removed from V and 2 bases from J, the gap between germline ends came to 13 bases. CDR3 length: 15 residues. In germline, CDR1 is SGHTA, CDR2 FQGTGA.

A few counts support this clone. The genes are TRBV6-1 and TRBJ2-1, with 11 bases identical to TRBD2. There are 15 residues in the CDR3. Looked up from germline, CDR1 is MNHNS and CDR2 is SASEGT. V lost 2 bases and J lost 7; bases outside the gene matches: 4. The CDR3 spells CASSELAGGRNEQFF. The CDR3 DNA reads as TGTGCCAGCAGTGAACTAGCGGGAGGTAGGAATGAGCAGTTCTTC.

The rearrangement links TRBV6-6 to TRBJ1-5, with 7 bases aligning to TRBD1. The CDR3 is 15 residues long. After removal of 5 bases from V and 5 bases from J, the junction contained 9 bases not matched to a gene. Germline V CDR1 and CDR2: MNHNY, SVGAGI (reference sequence). The CDR3 DNA is TGTGCCAGCAGTAACCTTAACAGGGGCTATCAGCCCCAGCATTTT. Protein: CASSNLNRGYQPQHF.

The V call is TRBV7-9, the J call TRBJ1-2; no reliable D call. Germline CDR1 and CDR2: SEHNR and FQNEAQ (reference sequence). Trimming pared 2 bases from V and 5 bases from J, leaving 9 bases between. The CDR3 runs 13 residues. CDR3: CASSLTADYGYTF. The CDR3 DNA reads as TGTGCCAGCAGCTTAACAGCAGATTATGGCTACACCTTC.

CDR3 region: CASSISGSSYEQYF. In nucleotides, the CDR3 is TGTGCCAGTAGTATTAGCGGGAGCTCCTACGAGCAGTACTTC. The chain carries TRBV19 and TRBJ2-5; 9 bases align to TRBD2. The DNA end lines up better with TRBJ2-7; the J call may be wrong. There are 14 residues in the CDR3. In germline, CDR1 is LNHDA, CDR2 SQIVND (reference sequence).

V usage is TRBV10-3 and J usage is TRBJ2-5; 11 bases agree with TRBD1. This CDR3 contains 15 residues. Germline lookup yields CDR1 ENHRY and CDR2 SYGVKD. The trim removed 4 bases at V and 5 bases at J, leaving 6 bases unmatched. CDR3 amino acids: CAISGGQGAGETQYF. CDR3 in DNA: TGTGCCATCAGTGGAGGACAGGGGGCAGGGGAGACCCAGTACTTC.

The genes are TRBV28 and TRBJ1-1, with 8 bases fitting TRBD1. Germline CDR1 is MDHEN and CDR2 is SYDVKM. The CDR3 spans 14 residues. V lost 6 bases and J lost 7; bases outside the gene matches: 10. The CDR3 coding sequence is TGTGCCAGCAGCCGGGGGGACAGGTTGATTGAAGCTTTCTTT. Amino acid sequence: CASSRGDRLIEAFF.

In DNA, the CDR3 is TGTGCCAGCAGTCCTGGACAGGGGGTTGAGACCCAGTACTTC. Protein sequence: CASSPGQGVETQYF. The rearrangement uses TRBV27 and TRBJ2-5; 10 nucleotides line up with TRBD1. The ends lost 5 bases at V and 5 bases at J; junction bases unmatched: 5. Germline V CDR1 and CDR2: MNHEY, SMNVEV (reference sequence). The CDR3 spans 14 residues.

This clone has just one count. The genes are TRBV7-9 and TRBJ2-1; tentatively, D is TRBD1 (6 bases). Per the germline V gene, CDR1 is SEHNR and CDR2 is FQNEAQ (reference sequence). The ends were cut back, 1 base at V and 6 bases at J, with 13 bases in the middle. The CDR3 spans 15 residues. The CDR3 DNA reads TGTGCCAGCAGCTTAGTGGCAGGGGCGGGCAATGAGCAGTTCTTC. Residues: CASSLVAGAGNEQFF.

The rearrangement links TRBV7-9 to TRBJ1-4; the D gene is possibly TRBD1 (5 bases). The CDR3 runs 15 residues. Germline CDR1 reads SEHNR; CDR2 reads FQNEAQ (reference sequence). The V end was cut by 5 bases, the J end by 5 bases, with 15 bases between. The DNA for the CDR3 is TGTGCCAGCAGCGAGCCTGGGGCCTCAAATGAAAAACTGTTTTTT. As protein: CASSEPGASNEKLFF.

The genes are TRBV15 and TRBJ1-5, with D hard to call. Trimming took 0 bases from V and 4 from J, leaving 7 bases between them. The CDR3 loop spans 14 amino acids. Germline V gives CDR1 LNHNV, CDR2 YYDKDF (reference sequence). For the CDR3, the DNA is TGTGCCACCAGCAGAGACTTGAGTAATCAGCCCCAGCATTTT. This gives the protein CATSRDLSNQPQHF.

As DNA, the CDR3 is TGTGCCAGCAGTTACCCGCCAGGGAAGGGATCGGGTGAGCAGTTCTTC. Encoded protein: CASSYPPGKGSGEQFF. The genes are TRBV6-5 and TRBJ2-1, with D possibly TRBD1 on 5 matching bases. The CDR3 has 16 residues. CDR1 is MNHEY, CDR2 SVGAGI, per germline. V lost 2 bases and J 9 bases, leaving 20 bases between the germline ends.

This clone was recorded only once. The J gene is TRBJ2-7, the V gene TRBV4-1; 7 positions match TRBD1. J lost 1 base, V lost 3 bases, and 3 bases had no gene match. Germline assignment: CDR1 MGHRA and CDR2 YSYEKL. CDR3 length: 14 amino acids. The CDR3 region is CASSQGQNSYEQYF. CDR3 bases: TGCGCCAGCAGCCAGGGACAGAATTCCTACGAGCAGTACTTC.

There are a few counts of this clone. The chain couples TRBV6-5 to TRBJ1-5; D not certain. Trimming took 6 bases from V and 0 from J, leaving 6 bases between them. CDR1 is MNHEY, CDR2 SVGAGI, per germline. The CDR3 covers 13 residues. The CDR3 reads CASSRYSNQPQHF. In DNA form, the CDR3 reads TGTGCCAGCAGCCGTTATAGCAATCAGCCCCAGCATTTT.

The chain couples TRBV5-4 to TRBJ2-7; 11 bases agree with TRBD2. J was trimmed by 7 bases and V by 4 bases; bases with no gene match: 10. The CDR3 sequence is 15 residues long. CDR1 is SGHNT and CDR2 is YYREEE in the germline V gene (reference sequence). Here the CDR3 reads CASSNMLAGGGEQYF. The CDR3 DNA reads as TGTGCCAGCAGCAATATGTTAGCGGGAGGGGGAGAGCAGTACTTC.

The J gene is TRBJ2-3, the V gene TRBV27; 8 bases line up with TRBD2. J gave up 0 bases and V 5 bases, and 4 bases lay outside the gene matches. Germline V gene data show CDR1 as MNHEY and CDR2 as SMNVEV (reference sequence). This CDR3 spans 15 amino acids. The CDR3, as DNA: TGTGCCAGCAGTCGGACTAGCTCTAGCACAGATACGCAGTATTTT. As protein: CASSRTSSSTDTQYF.

CDR3 amino acids: CASSQTQGQETQYF. The CDR3 nucleotides read TGTGCCAGCAGCCAGACACAGGGACAAGAGACCCAGTACTTC. The chain combines TRBV14 with TRBJ2-5, with D possibly TRBD1 on 6 matching bases. Trimming shortened V by 3 bases and J by 2 bases, and 10 bases separated the two germline ends. CDR3 length: 14 amino acids. Germline CDR1 reads SGHDN; CDR2 reads FVKESK.

The genes are TRBV6-5 and TRBJ1-6; tentative D call: TRBD1 (5 bases). CDR1 is MNHEY, CDR2 SVGAGI, per germline. This CDR3 is 11 amino acids long. V shed 6 bases and J shed 17 bases, with 14 bases lying between them. The CDR3: CASRAGNLIHF. CDR3 nucleotide sequence: TGTGCCAGCAGAGCAGGGAATTTGATCCACTTT.

J is TRBJ1-5 and V is TRBV15, with TRBD1 identical over 7 bases. The CDR3 has 14 amino acids. V lost 5 bases and J lost 7; bases outside the gene matches: 8. The V gene's germline CDR1 is LNHNV and CDR2 YYDKDF (reference sequence). CDR3 nucleotides: TGTGCCACCAGCCGAGGGACAGTGTCGCAGCCCCAGCATTTT. It specifies CATSRGTVSQPQHF.

The V and J genes are TRBV5-4 and TRBJ2-7; 10 bases match TRBD1. The length of the CDR3 is 14 residues. Germline V gene lookup returns CDR1 SGHNT and CDR2 YYREEE (reference sequence). The V gene end was trimmed by 10 bases and the J gene end by 1 base; junction bases not matched to a gene: 8. CDR3 loop: CAFKRTGGSYEQYF. CDR3 nucleotides: TGTGCCTTTAAAAGGACAGGGGGATCCTACGAGCAGTACTTC.